This T cell receptor beta chain is drawn from a study of OX40 agonist ivuxolimab in advanced cancers. Study at large: Enrollees could have had prior anti-PD-1, anti-PD-L1 or anti-CTLA-4 therapy, which approximately 38% had received. Three patients responded partially, comprising one with hepatocellular carcinoma and two with cutaneous melanoma. Study-wide results and limits: In the 0.1 to 3.0 mg/kg range, CD4+ and CD8+ blood T cells had expanded clonally by week 6.

A note on this clone: Its antigen remains unknown.

Assay: immunoSEQ multiplex PCR; the TCRdb copy retains only in-frame clones and omits some. The sample includes approximately 41,000 clones, around 85% of them seen just once. The sequence was obtained from an adult with an advanced solid tumor such as melanoma, head and neck, liver or kidney cancer. The input for sequencing was CD4+ or CD8+ T cells sorted from blood, taken in a trial of the OX40 agonist ivuxolimab.

The CDR3 DNA is TGTGCCACCTCGAGGGGTAGCGGGATGGTAGATACGCAGTATTTT. Its protein product is CATSRGSGMVDTQYF. This chain connects TRBV6-6 to TRBJ2-3, with 8 bases identical to TRBD2. Germline lookup yields CDR1 MNHNY and CDR2 SVGAGI (reference sequence). V was clipped by 10 bases and J by 5 bases; unmatched bases: 14. The CDR3 has 15 residues.